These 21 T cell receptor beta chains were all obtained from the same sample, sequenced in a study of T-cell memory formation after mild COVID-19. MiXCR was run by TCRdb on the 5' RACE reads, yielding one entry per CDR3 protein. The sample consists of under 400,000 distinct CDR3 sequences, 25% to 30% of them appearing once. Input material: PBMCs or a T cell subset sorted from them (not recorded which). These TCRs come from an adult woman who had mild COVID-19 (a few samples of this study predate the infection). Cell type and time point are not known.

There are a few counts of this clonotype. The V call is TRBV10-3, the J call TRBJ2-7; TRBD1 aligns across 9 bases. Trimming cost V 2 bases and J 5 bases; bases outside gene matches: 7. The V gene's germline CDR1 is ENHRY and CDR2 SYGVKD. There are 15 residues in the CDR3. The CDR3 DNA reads TGTGCCATCAGTGAGAGACAGGGGGTTTCGGACGAGCAGTACTTC. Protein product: CAISERQGVSDEQYF.

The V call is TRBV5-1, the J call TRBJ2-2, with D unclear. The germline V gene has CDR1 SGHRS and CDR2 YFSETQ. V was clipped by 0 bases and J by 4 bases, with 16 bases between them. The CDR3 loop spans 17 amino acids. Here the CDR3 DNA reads TGCGCCAGCAGCTTGGCCTCCAATCGCCTATTCACCGGGGAGCTGTTTTTT. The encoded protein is CASSLASNRLFTGELFF.

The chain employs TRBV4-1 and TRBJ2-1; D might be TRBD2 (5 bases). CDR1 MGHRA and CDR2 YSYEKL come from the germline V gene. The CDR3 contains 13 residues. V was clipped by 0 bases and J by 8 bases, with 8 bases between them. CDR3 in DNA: TGCGCCAGCAGCCAAGAGAGGGCCGATGAGCAGTTCTTC. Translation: CASSQERADEQFF.

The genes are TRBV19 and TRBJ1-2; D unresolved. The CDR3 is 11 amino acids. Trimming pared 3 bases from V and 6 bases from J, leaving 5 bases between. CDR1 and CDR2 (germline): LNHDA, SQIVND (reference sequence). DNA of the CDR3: TGTGCCAGTAGTATCGGTCATGGCTACACCTTC. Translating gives CASSIGHGYTF.

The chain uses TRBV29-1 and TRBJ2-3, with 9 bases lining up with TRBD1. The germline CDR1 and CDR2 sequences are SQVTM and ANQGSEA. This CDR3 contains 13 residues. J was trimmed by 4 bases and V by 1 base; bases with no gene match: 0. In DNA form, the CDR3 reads TGCAGCGTTGAAGGGGACAGGGCAGATACGCAGTATTTT. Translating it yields CSVEGDRADTQYF.

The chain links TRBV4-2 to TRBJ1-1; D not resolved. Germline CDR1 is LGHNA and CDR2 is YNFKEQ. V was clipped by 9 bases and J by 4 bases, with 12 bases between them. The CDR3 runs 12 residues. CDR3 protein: CASFSLGTEAFF. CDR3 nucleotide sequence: TGTGCCAGTTTCAGTCTGGGCACTGAAGCTTTCTTT.

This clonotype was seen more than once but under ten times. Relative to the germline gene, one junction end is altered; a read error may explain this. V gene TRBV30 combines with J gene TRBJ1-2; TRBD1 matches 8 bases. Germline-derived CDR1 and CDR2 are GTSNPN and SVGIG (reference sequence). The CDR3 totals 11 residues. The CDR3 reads CAWSLDRGPDF. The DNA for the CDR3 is TGTGCCTGGAGTCTCGACAGGGGACCAGACTTC. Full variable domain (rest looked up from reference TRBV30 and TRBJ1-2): SQTIHQWPATLVQPVGSPLSLECTVEGTSNPNLYWYRQAAGRGLQLLFYSVGIGQISSEVPQNLSASRPQDRQFILSSKKLLLSDSGFYLCAWSLDRGPDFGSGTRLTVV.

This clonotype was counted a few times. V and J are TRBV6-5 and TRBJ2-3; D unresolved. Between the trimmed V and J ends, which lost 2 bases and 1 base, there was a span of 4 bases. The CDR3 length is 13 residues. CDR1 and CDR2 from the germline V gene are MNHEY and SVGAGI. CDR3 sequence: CASSYDGTDTQYF. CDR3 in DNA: TGTGCCAGCAGTTACGACGGCACAGATACGCAGTATTTT.

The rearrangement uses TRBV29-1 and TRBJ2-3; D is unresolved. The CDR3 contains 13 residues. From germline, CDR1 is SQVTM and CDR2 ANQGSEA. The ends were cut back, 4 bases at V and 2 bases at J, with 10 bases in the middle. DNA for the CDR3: TGCAGCGTTGGGGGATCCACCACAGATACGCAGTATTTT. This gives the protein CSVGGSTTDTQYF.

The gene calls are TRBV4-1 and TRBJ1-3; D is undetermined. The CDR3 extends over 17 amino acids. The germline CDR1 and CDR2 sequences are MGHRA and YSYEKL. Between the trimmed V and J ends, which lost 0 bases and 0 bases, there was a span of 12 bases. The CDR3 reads CASSQDPSRLSGNTIYF. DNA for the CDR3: TGCGCCAGCAGCCAAGATCCCAGTCGCCTCTCTGGAAACACCATATATTTT.

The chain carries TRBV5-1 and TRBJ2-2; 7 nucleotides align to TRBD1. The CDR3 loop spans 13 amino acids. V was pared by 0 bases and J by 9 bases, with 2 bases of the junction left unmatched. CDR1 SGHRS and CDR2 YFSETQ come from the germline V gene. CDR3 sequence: CASSLGDSWELFF. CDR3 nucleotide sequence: TGCGCCAGCAGCTTGGGGGACAGCTGGGAGCTGTTTTTT.

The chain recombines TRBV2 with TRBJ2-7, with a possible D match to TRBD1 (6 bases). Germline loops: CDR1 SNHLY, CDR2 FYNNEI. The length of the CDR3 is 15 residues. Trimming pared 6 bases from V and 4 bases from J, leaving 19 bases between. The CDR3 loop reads CASREQGPPRYEQYF. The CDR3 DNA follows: TGTGCCAGCAGGGAACAGGGCCCTCCGAGGTACGAGCAGTACTTC.

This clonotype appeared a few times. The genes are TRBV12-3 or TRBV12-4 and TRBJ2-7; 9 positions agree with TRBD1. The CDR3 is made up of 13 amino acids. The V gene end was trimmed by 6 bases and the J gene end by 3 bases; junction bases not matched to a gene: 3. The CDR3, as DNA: TGTGCCAGCAGAACAGGGGGCCACTACGAGCAGTACTTC. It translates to CASRTGGHYEQYF.

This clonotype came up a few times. This CDR3 reads CASSYSRDYQETQYF. The CDR3, as DNA: TGTGCCAGCAGCTACAGTCGGGACTACCAAGAGACCCAGTACTTC. The chain has TRBV7-9 and TRBJ2-5; perhaps TRBD2 as D (6 bases). V lost 4 bases and J lost 0, with 12 bases in between. There are 15 residues in the CDR3. The germline CDR1 and CDR2 sequences are SEHNR and FQNEAQ (reference sequence).

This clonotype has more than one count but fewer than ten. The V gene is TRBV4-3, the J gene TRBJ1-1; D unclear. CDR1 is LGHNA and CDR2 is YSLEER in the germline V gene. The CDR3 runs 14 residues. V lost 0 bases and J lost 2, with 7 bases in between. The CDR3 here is CASSQEASNTEAFF. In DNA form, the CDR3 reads TGCGCCAGCAGCCAAGAAGCCAGCAACACTGAAGCTTTCTTT.

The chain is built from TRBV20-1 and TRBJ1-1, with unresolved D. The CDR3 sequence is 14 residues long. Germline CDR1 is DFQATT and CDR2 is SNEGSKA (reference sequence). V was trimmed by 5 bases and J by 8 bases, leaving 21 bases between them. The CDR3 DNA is TGCAGTGCTTCCAGACGAGTCCCCTTCCCGGAAGCTTTCTTT. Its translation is CSASRRVPFPEAFF.

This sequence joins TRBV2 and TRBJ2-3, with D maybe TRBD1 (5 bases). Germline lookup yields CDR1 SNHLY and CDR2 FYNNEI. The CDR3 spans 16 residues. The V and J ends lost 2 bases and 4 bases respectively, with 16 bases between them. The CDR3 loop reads CASSEPRTQDPDTQYF. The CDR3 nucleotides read TGTGCCAGCAGTGAACCTCGGACACAGGATCCAGATACGCAGTATTTT.

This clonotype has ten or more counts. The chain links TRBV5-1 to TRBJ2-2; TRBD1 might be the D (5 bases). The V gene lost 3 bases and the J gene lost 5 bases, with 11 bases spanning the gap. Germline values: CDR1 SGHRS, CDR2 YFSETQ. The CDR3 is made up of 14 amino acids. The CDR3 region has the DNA TGCGCCAGCAGCTCGCCGCAGGGTACCGGGGAGCTGTTTTTT. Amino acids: CASSSPQGTGELFF.

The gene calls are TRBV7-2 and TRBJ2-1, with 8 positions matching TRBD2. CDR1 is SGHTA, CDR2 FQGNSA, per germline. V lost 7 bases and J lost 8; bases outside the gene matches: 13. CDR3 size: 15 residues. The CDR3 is CASNVPSGGVDEQFF. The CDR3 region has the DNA TGTGCCAGCAACGTACCCAGCGGGGGTGTTGATGAGCAGTTCTTC.

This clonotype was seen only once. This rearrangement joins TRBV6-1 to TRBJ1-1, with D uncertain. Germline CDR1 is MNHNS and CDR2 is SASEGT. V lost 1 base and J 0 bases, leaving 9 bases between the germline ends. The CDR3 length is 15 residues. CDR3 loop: CASSEVAGMNTEAFF. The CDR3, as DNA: TGTGCCAGCAGTGAAGTGGCGGGGATGAACACTGAAGCTTTCTTT.

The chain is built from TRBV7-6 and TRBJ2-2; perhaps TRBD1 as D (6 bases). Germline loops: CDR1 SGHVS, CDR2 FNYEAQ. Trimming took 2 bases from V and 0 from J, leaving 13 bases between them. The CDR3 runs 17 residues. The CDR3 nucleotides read TGTGCCAGCAGCTTATATCAGGGGAACGCGAACACCGGGGAGCTGTTTTTT. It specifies CASSLYQGNANTGELFF.